The clone carrying this T cell receptor beta chain appeared a few times. The antigen is undetermined. V was pared by 7 bases and J by 7 bases, with 8 bases of the junction left unmatched. The V gene's germline CDR1 is MRHNA and CDR2 SNTAGT. CDR3 length: 14 residues. The sample comes from a study of cytomegalovirus exposure and HLA in healthy donors. General study results and limits: The listing of 150 to 200 TCR beta chains classed them as cytomegalovirus-associated. Most TCR beta V segments were productive about 87% or about 30% of the time in an earlier analysis.

This PCR relied on a set of 60 Vbeta primers and 13 Jbeta primers. Libraries were prepared by immunoSEQ multiplex PCR; TCRdb keeps only in-frame clonotypes and omits some of them. Among about 120,000 clones listed, more than 70% were seen once. Sequenced material: PBMCs. The V call is TRBV6-4, the J call TRBJ2-2; 8 bases map to TRBD2. The TCR originated in a man aged 45-65 years in good health and CMV-seropositive. In nucleotides, the CDR3 is TGTGCCAGCAAACCAGCGGGAGAACACGGGGAGCTGTTTTTT. Translated: CASKPAGEHGELFF.